Presented here are 19 T cell receptor beta chains from one specimen sequenced in a study of T cell clusters in autoimmune cytopenias. Multiplex touch-down PCR amplified TRB using TRB-A and TRB-B pools in one tube. After re-calling the multiplex PCR reads, TCRdb lists one entry per CDR3 protein, DNA absent. The sample table sets out 6,000 to 8,000 distinct CDR3 sequences. Each sample's input was roughly 270 ng genomic DNA, about 38,000 genome equivalents. These data were also filed under a second study, of T cell repertoires in aging, cancer and after chemotherapy.

The sample was peripheral blood. These receptors were collected from a human donor in good health.

This chain links TRBV30 with TRBJ2-3; the D gene TCRdb calls, TRBD2, cannot be checked with no DNA. The CDR3 covers 15 residues. Germline CDR1 GTSNPN, CDR2 SVGIG (reference sequence). This CDR3 reads CAWQNAGAGTDTQYF.

The chain carries TRBV5-5 and TRBJ2-3; as DNA is missing, the TRBD1 call by TCRdb cannot be tested. The germline CDR1 and CDR2 sequences are SGHKS and YYEKEE (reference sequence). This CDR3 has 16 residues. The CDR3 sequence is CASSFSPGTSTDTQYF. The full variable domain, with the rest looked up from reference TRBV5-5 and TRBJ2-3, is DAGVTQSPTHLIKTRGQQVTLRCSPISGHKSVSWYQQVLGQGPQFIFQYYEKEERGRGNFPDRFSARQFPNYSSELNVNALLLGDSALYLCASSFSPGTSTDTQYFGPGTRLTVL.

Measured by frequency, this clonotype is medium-sized. V gene TRBV27 combines with J gene TRBJ2-7; TCRdb returns TRBD1, unconfirmable since there is no DNA. CDR1 is MNHEY, CDR2 SMNVEV, per germline (reference sequence). This CDR3 contains 13 residues. CDR3 sequence reads: CASSLRAPPEQYF.

This clonotype is labeled medium-sized based on frequency. The chain is built from TRBV15 and TRBJ2-2. CDR1 is LNHNV and CDR2 is YYDKDF in the germline V gene (reference sequence). The CDR3 extends over 14 amino acids. The CDR3 loop reads CATRDVGYTGELFF.

Its frequency marks this clonotype as medium-sized. CDR3 amino acids: CASSLGAGTQYF. The chain has TRBV11-1 and TRBJ2-5. CDR3 length equals 12 residues. The germline gives CDR1 SGHAT, CDR2 FQDESV (reference sequence). Full variable domain (missing parts from reference TRBV11-1 and TRBJ2-5): EAEVAQSPRYKITEKSQAVAFWCDPISGHATLYWYRQILGQGPELLVQFQDESVVDDSQLPKDRFSAERLKGVDSTLKIQPAELGDSAMYLCASSLGAGTQYFGPGTRLLVL.

The genes are TRBV30 and TRBJ1-1. The CDR3 runs 11 residues. The germline V gene encodes CDR1 GTSNPN and CDR2 SVGIG (reference sequence). The CDR3 reads CAWMVNTEAFF.

The chain joins TRBV6-4 to TRBJ1-6; the TRBD1 assignment by TCRdb is unverifiable without DNA. This CDR3 spans 13 amino acids. Per the germline V gene, CDR1 is MRHNA and CDR2 is SNTAGT. The CDR3 loop is CASSAGDRATLHF.

This chain uses TRBV19 with TRBJ1-5. Germline CDR1 LNHDA, CDR2 SQIVND (reference sequence). The CDR3 runs 15 residues. This CDR3 is CASSIGGLSNQPQHF. The whole variable domain, filled in from reference TRBV19 and TRBJ1-5, reads DGGITQSPKYLFRKEGQNVTLSCEQNLNHDAMYWYRQDPGQGLRLIYYSQIVNDFQKGDIAEGYSVSREKKESFPLTVTSAQKNPTAFYLCASSIGGLSNQPQHFGDGTRLSIL.

The rearrangement joins TRBV7-9 to TRBJ1-1; TCRdb names TRBD1, which stays unverified in the absence of DNA. The CDR3 length is 12 residues. The germline CDR1 and CDR2 sequences are SEHNR and FQNEAQ (reference sequence). CDR3 loop: CASRGQGKEAFF. The full variable domain, completed using reference TRBV7-9 and TRBJ1-1, is DTGVSQNPRHKITKRGQNVTFRCDPISEHNRLYWYRQTLGQGPEFLTYFQNEAQLEKSRLLSDRFSAERPKGSFSTLEIQRTEQGDSAMYLCASRGQGKEAFFGQGTRLTVV.

The chain carries TRBV6-2 or TRBV6-3 and TRBJ2-7. The CDR3 runs to 12 residues. From germline, CDR1 is MNHEY and CDR2 SVGEGT. CDR3 region: CASSYPADEQYF.

This chain connects TRBV19 to TRBJ2-7; the TRBD1 assignment by TCRdb is unverifiable without DNA. Germline V lookup: CDR1 LNHDA, CDR2 SQIVND (reference sequence). The CDR3 is 19 amino acids. The CDR3 sequence: CASKGLRGGTGINYAGQYF. Using reference TRBV19 and TRBJ2-7 for the parts outside the CDR3, the full variable domain is DGGITQSPKYLFRKEGQNVTLSCEQNLNHDAMYWYRQDPGQGLRLIYYSQIVNDFQKGDIAEGYSVSREKKESFPLTVTSAQKNPTAFYLCASKGLRGGTGINYAGQYFGPGTRLTVT.

The chain employs TRBV19 and TRBJ2-5; without DNA, the TCRdb call of TRBD2 cannot be checked. The CDR3 totals 12 residues. Looked up from germline, CDR1 is LNHDA and CDR2 is SQIVND (reference sequence). The CDR3 protein is CASTSDGETQYF.

The chain joins TRBV12-3 or TRBV12-4 to TRBJ1-1; TCRdb picks TRBD1, but there is no DNA to check that call. The CDR3 is 15 residues long. The CDR3 is CASSHRVDVRTEAFF.

The rearrangement joins TRBV7-9 to TRBJ2-3; TCRdb calls TRBD1, which cannot be checked without DNA. CDR1 SEHNR and CDR2 FQNEAQ come from the germline V gene (reference sequence). There are 15 residues in the CDR3. This CDR3 reads CASSPRRGSGDTQYF.

The genes are TRBV19 and TRBJ2-7; TCRdb returns TRBD1, unconfirmable since there is no DNA. The CDR3 consists of 16 residues. CDR1 and CDR2 from the germline V gene are LNHDA and SQIVND (reference sequence). The CDR3 loop is CASSISRTGISYEQYF.

The chain carries TRBV18 and TRBJ2-5; TCRdb reports TRBD1, a call that lacks DNA to check it against. Germline CDR1 and CDR2: KGHSH and LQKENI. This CDR3 is 14 amino acids long. The CDR3 region is CASSPSDRVETQYF.

The chain joins TRBV6-5 to TRBJ2-7; TCRdb indicates TRBD1, and absent DNA this call remains unverified. The CDR3 totals 14 residues. Per the germline V gene, CDR1 is MNHEY and CDR2 is SVGAGI. CDR3 in amino acids: CASSSADTSYEQYF.

The V call is TRBV19, the J call TRBJ1-1; checking the TCRdb D call of TRBD1 is not possible without DNA. Germline-derived CDR1 and CDR2 are LNHDA and SQIVND (reference sequence). The CDR3 spans 15 residues. CDR3 amino acids: CASSPSRGMNTEAFF.

This chain joins TRBV6-1 and TRBJ2-3; as DNA is missing, the TRBD2 call by TCRdb cannot be tested. Germline CDR1 MNHNS, CDR2 SASEGT. This CDR3 contains 14 residues. The CDR3 spells CASSGGGGADTQYF.